Below are 26 T cell receptor beta chains sequenced from a single sample in a study of tumor-infiltrating lymphocytes in primary liver carcinoma (dated by TCRdb to about 2017). Without any cell sorting, total RNA and DNA were extracted together from about 20-30 mg of bulk tissue using the AllPrep DNA/RNA mini kit. The data were produced on an Illumina HiSeq 2500. Starting from around 500 ng total RNA, TCRbeta-specific cDNA was produced by reverse transcription with a constant-region primer and ProtoScript II reverse transcriptase. Construction of the TCRbeta libraries relied on three nested rounds of multiplex PCR, following a slightly modified ARM-PCR procedure. The first two PCR rounds used multiplex TRBV1-TRBV30 forward primers with a Cbeta reverse primer, each for around 10 cycles. TCRdb itself trimmed the public reads at Q25 with fastp, ran MiXCR and retained productive beta chains. Identical CDR3 protein sequences are pooled into one entry, listed with their most common genes and DNA. The sample includes about 200,000 distinct CDR3 sequences, with around four fifths observed a single time. Over 15% of the sample is taken by the ten largest.

Source material: tumor tissue from primary liver carcinoma. The receptors here all came from a middle-aged man with primary liver carcinoma and hepatitis B virus infection.

As for this clonotype: A junction end diverges from the germline sequence, so it may reflect a read error. The chain couples TRBV5-1 to TRBJ2-6; D is perhaps TRBD1 (5 bases). The germline V gene has CDR1 SGHRS and CDR2 YFSETQ. The CDR3 has 15 amino acids. The CDR3 spells CASSLHTPGANVLAF. As DNA, the CDR3 is TGCGCCAGTAGCTTACACACTCCTGGGGCCAACGTCCTGGCTTTC. Full variable domain (remainder filled in from reference TRBV5-1 and TRBJ2-6): KAGVTQTPRYLIKTRGQQVTLSCSPISGHRSVSWYQQTPGQGLQFLFEYFSETQRNKGNFPGRFSGRQFSNSRSEMNVSTLELGDSALYLCASSLHTPGANVLAFGAGSRLTVL.

A word on this clonotype: At one of its ends the junction is not consistent with the germline gene, which may arise from a read error. The chain is built from TRBV25-1 and TRBJ2-1; maybe TRBD2 (6 bases). The CDR3 length is 14 residues. CDR1 and CDR2 from the germline V gene are MGHDK and SYGVNS. CDR3 loop: CARSELGTQSEQFF. The DNA for the CDR3 is TGTGCCAGGAGTGAATTGGGGACTCAGAGTGAGCAGTTCTTC.

Worth noting for this clonotype: At one end, the junction sequence differs from germline, possibly due to a read error. The J gene is TRBJ2-7, the V gene TRBV29-1; a possible D gene is TRBD2 (5 bases). Germline V gene sequence: CDR1 SQVTM, CDR2 ANQGSEA. CDR3 length: 14 residues. CDR3 residues: CSVKVGVRSYDQYF. Written as DNA, the CDR3 is TGCAGCGTAAAAGTGGGAGTTAGATCATACGATCAGTACTTC.

About this clonotype: Lacking the conserved final phenylalanine or tryptophan, this CDR3 likely reflects a read error. No DNA is shown, since the ends of the CDR3 on it are uncertain; the CDR3 is the one TCRdb lists. The gene calls are TRBV29-1 and TRBJ1-5; TRBD1, the D gene given by the table, was not confirmed from the DNA. Inclusive of both ends, the CDR3 amounts to 12 amino acids. The germline CDR1 and CDR2 sequences are SQVTM and ANQGSEA. The CDR3 region is CSVGTGEQPHHL.

V is TRBV6-2 or TRBV6-3 and J is TRBJ2-1; TRBD2 matches at 9 bases. The CDR3 length is 15 residues. V lost 6 bases, J lost 8 bases, and 11 bases stayed unmatched. The V gene's germline CDR1 is MNHEY and CDR2 SVGEGT. Written as DNA, the CDR3 is TGTGCCAGCAGCACCGGACTAGCGCTATACTATGAGCAGTTCTTC. Amino acids: CASSTGLALYYEQFF.

The V call is TRBV19, the J call TRBJ1-1; 10 positions agree with TRBD1. The CDR3 is made up of 15 amino acids. The V gene end was trimmed by 5 bases and the J gene end by 8 bases; junction bases not matched to a gene: 11. The germline V gene has CDR1 LNHDA and CDR2 SQIVND (reference sequence). CDR3 protein: CASSPGGQGKNEAFF. The CDR3 DNA sequence: TGTGCCAGTAGTCCGGGGGGACAGGGGAAAAACGAAGCTTTCTTT. Full variable domain (rest looked up from reference TRBV19 and TRBJ1-1): DGGITQSPKYLFRKEGQNVTLSCEQNLNHDAMYWYRQDPGQGLRLIYYSQIVNDFQKGDIAEGYSVSREKKESFPLTVTSAQKNPTAFYLCASSPGGQGKNEAFFGQGTRLTVV.

Points on this clonotype: One end of the junction fails to match germline, which may point to a read error. This sequence joins TRBV11-2 and TRBJ2-3, with D perhaps TRBD1 or TRBD2 (5 bases each). CDR1 and CDR2 (germline): SGHAT, FQNNGV. This CDR3 contains 14 residues. The CDR3: CAGSLNRQGDTQYF. The CDR3 DNA reads as TGTGCCGGCAGTTTAAACCGACAAGGGGACACGCAGTATTTT.

Comments on this clonotype: At one end, the junction sequence differs from germline, possibly due to a read error. J is TRBJ2-5 and V is TRBV29-1, with 12 bases fitting TRBD2. This CDR3 region has 15 residues. In germline, CDR1 is SQVTM, CDR2 ANQGSEA. CDR3 coding DNA: TGCATCGTTCTGACTAGCGGGAGTTGGGCAGAGACCCAGTATTTC. Translating it yields CIVLTSGSWAETQYF.

As for this clonotype: Mismatch with germline at one junction end may stem from a read error. This chain links TRBV11-2 with TRBJ2-3, with D maybe TRBD1 (6 bases). CDR1 and CDR2 (germline): SGHAT, FQNNGV. This CDR3 has 16 residues. CDR3 DNA sequence: TGTGCGAGCAGCCGAAGAGGTACAGGGAACACAGATACGCAGTATTTT. Translating gives CASSRRGTGNTDTQYF.

The chain carries TRBV4-2 and TRBJ2-1; tentative D call: TRBD2 (6 bases). Germline V gene sequence: CDR1 LGHNA, CDR2 YNFKEQ. This CDR3 has 15 residues. V lost 0 bases to trimming and J lost 12 bases, with 18 bases between them. CDR3 DNA: TGTGCCAGCAGCCAAGAACAGCAACGGGGGTACGGGCAGTTCTTC. Translated: CASSQEQQRGYGQFF.

This clonotype was counted a single time. The CDR3 here is CASSLKSGKETQYF. The CDR3 DNA follows: TGTGCCAGCAGCTTGAAAAGCGGGAAAGAGACCCAGTACTTC. The gene calls are TRBV7-2 and TRBJ2-5, with 7 nucleotides matching TRBD2. The CDR3 runs to 14 residues. V shed 3 bases, J shed 3 bases, and the junction held 4 bases outside the gene matches. Germline assignment: CDR1 SGHTA and CDR2 FQGNSA.

This clonotype appeared once. A read error may account for a junction end that differs from germline. The CDR3 DNA sequence: TGCGCCAGCAGCTCACTTTCCTTACAGAATGAAAAGCTGTTTTTT. It translates to CASSSLSLQNEKLFF. This rearrangement joins TRBV5-1 to TRBJ1-4; D remains ambiguous. Germline CDR1 SGHRS, CDR2 YFSETQ. The CDR3 is 15 residues long.

As regards this clonotype: The junction does not match germline at one end; this may be a read error. The V gene is TRBV11-2, the J gene TRBJ2-3; D is possibly TRBD1 (6 bases). This CDR3 region has 16 residues. CDR1 is SGHAT and CDR2 is FQNNGV in the germline V gene. This CDR3 is CASSRRTTGNTNTQYF. CDR3 coding DNA: TGTGCCAGCAGCAGAAGAACTACAGGGAACACAAATACGCAGTATTTC.

To note about this clonotype: Germline and junction disagree at one end, which may indicate a read error. The V call is TRBV11-2, the J call TRBJ2-6; perhaps TRBD1 as D (8 bases). The CDR3 loop spans 21 amino acids. The germline gives CDR1 SGHAT, CDR2 FQNNGV. For the CDR3, the DNA is TGTGCCAGCAACACGGGGGGAGACAGGGGCATTTCCCTCTCTGGGGCCGACGTCCTGATTTTC. Protein product: CASNTGGDRGISLSGADVLIF.

Turning to this clonotype: This CDR3 fails to terminate in the conserved phenylalanine or tryptophan, so it likely reflects a read error. This chain links TRBV28 with TRBJ1-3; weak D call: TRBD1 (5 bases). Trimming took off 3 bases at V and 4 bases at J, with 16 bases between the two ends. This CDR3 has 16 residues. The germline CDR1 and CDR2 sequences are MDHEN and SYDVKM. CDR3: CASSFPGGSPGNTIYI. The CDR3 nucleotides are TGTGCCAGCAGTTTTCCGGGGGGGTCGCCCGGAAACACCATATATATT.

This clonotype was picked up one time. One junction end disagrees with the germline gene, perhaps due to a read error. The chain carries TRBV6-5 and TRBJ2-7, with D hard to call. CDR3 length: 17 amino acids. Germline V CDR1 and CDR2: MNHEY, SVGAGI. CDR3 bases: TGTGCCAGCAGCCCTACACTTGGGGTCAATGGGTCCTATGAGCAGTACTTC. Amino acids: CASSPTLGVNGSYEQYF.

Note on this clonotype: This sequence may be a read error, since a much larger clone differs from it by one base. This rearrangement joins TRBV5-4 to TRBJ2-1, with TRBD2 as a possible D gene (5 bases). V was clipped by 4 bases and J by 8 bases, with 13 bases between them. Germline assignment: CDR1 SGHNT and CDR2 YYREEE (reference sequence). CDR3 length equals 13 residues. The CDR3 here is CASSHLVGDEQFF. CDR3 in DNA: TGTGCCAGCAGCCACCTAGTGGGAGATGAGCAGTTCTTC.

This clonotype was detected a few times. The junction departs from germline at one end; a sequencing error may be responsible. V gene TRBV6-2 or TRBV6-3 combines with J gene TRBJ2-1; 9 nucleotides agree with TRBD1. CDR1 and CDR2 from the germline V gene are MNHEY and SVGEGT. This CDR3 region has 16 residues. The CDR3 DNA sequence: TGTGCCAGCAGTCCGCCGGGACAGGGCTCCTTCAATGAGCAGTTCTTT. Translation: CASSPPGQGSFNEQFF.

About this clonotype itself: A much larger clonotype is one base distant, so this may be a read error. Likely a read error: the CDR3 ends without its conserved phenylalanine or tryptophan. The V gene is TRBV18, the J gene TRBJ2-2, with D maybe TRBD2 (5 bases). Germline V gene lookup returns CDR1 KGHSH and CDR2 LQKENI. The CDR3 runs to 13 residues. The V end lost 9 bases, the J end lost 3 bases, and 11 bases lay between the germline ends. The CDR3 DNA is TGTGCCAGTCGGGAAGCGTACACCGGGGAGCTGTTTCTT. Translation: CASREAYTGELFL.

In regard to this clonotype: One end of the junction fails to match germline, which may point to a read error. The genes are TRBV6-1 and TRBJ2-1; D is possibly TRBD1 or TRBD2 (5 bases each). The CDR3 has 13 residues. Germline values: CDR1 MNHNS, CDR2 SASEGT. CDR3 amino acids: CARKGRNYNQQFF. The DNA for the CDR3 is TGTGCCAGGAAGGGGAGAAACTACAATCAGCAGTTCTTC.

In the case of this clonotype: This is likely a read error, given that the CDR3 carries no conserved phenylalanine or tryptophan at its end. This chain uses TRBV11-3 with TRBJ2-1; 12 bases align to TRBD2. The CDR3 extends over 16 amino acids. The V gene's germline CDR1 is SGHNT and CDR2 YENEEA. CDR3 amino acids: CVSSTGTSGLYNVQFL. The CDR3 DNA sequence: TGTGTCAGCAGCACCGGGACTAGCGGGCTATACAATGTGCAGTTCCTC.

With respect to this clonotype: One end of the junction fails to match germline, which may point to a read error. The chain joins TRBV29-1 to TRBJ2-1; D perhaps matches TRBD2 (5 bases). Germline V lookup: CDR1 SQVTM, CDR2 ANQGSEA. The CDR3 is 13 residues long. The CDR3 sequence is CSVVRAQSGEQLF. Written as DNA, the CDR3 is TGCAGCGTTGTCCGGGCCCAGAGCGGTGAGCAGTTATTC.

On this clonotype itself: One end of the junction does not line up with germline, which may come from a read error. The rearrangement links TRBV6-2 or TRBV6-3 to TRBJ1-5, with 7 nucleotides matching TRBD1. Germline CDR1 and CDR2: MNHEY and SVGEGT. CDR3 length equals 14 residues. CDR3 loop: CASKSDRVNQSQHF. Written as DNA, the CDR3 is TGTGCCAGCAAGTCTGACAGGGTCAATCAGTCCCAACATTTT.

Only a few counts were recorded for this clonotype. Given the absence of the conserved phenylalanine or tryptophan at the CDR3 end, a read error is likely. V gene TRBV11-2 combines with J gene TRBJ1-2; TRBD1 is a possible D gene (6 bases). The CDR3 has 13 amino acids. V dropped 6 bases and J dropped 4 bases, with 12 bases sitting between them. Germline CDR1 reads SGHAT; CDR2 reads FQNNGV. The CDR3 protein is CASSLDRGYGYTL. The CDR3 DNA follows: TGTGCCAGCAGTTTGGACAGAGGCTATGGCTACACCCTC.

This clonotype has only one observation. J is TRBJ2-3 and V is TRBV12-3 or TRBV12-4, with D perhaps matching TRBD2 (5 bases). This CDR3 comprises 15 residues. V gave up 4 bases and J gave up 11 bases, with 22 bases separating them. The CDR3 loop is CASSSASGRTNRQYF. In nucleotides, the CDR3 is TGTGCCAGCAGTTCTGCGAGCGGACGCACAAATAGGCAGTATTTT.

As for this clonotype: The junction and the germline gene differ at one end; a read error may be behind it. V is TRBV6-1 and J is TRBJ2-6; 8 bases fit TRBD1. Germline assignment: CDR1 MNHNS and CDR2 SASEGT. This CDR3 has 17 amino acids. CDR3 nucleotide sequence: TGTGCCAGCACCAAGACAGGGGCCCTCTCTGGGGCCAACATCCTGACTTTC. Amino acid sequence: CASTKTGALSGANILTF.